This is a list of T cell receptor beta chains from one sample in a study of blood T cells in healthy people across ages. From the 5' RACE reads, TCRdb called clonotypes with MiXCR, one entry per CDR3 protein. The sample contains approximately 600,000 distinct CDR3 sequences, 58% of which appear only once. The sample consisted of blood. The receptors were sampled from a man in his 60s in good health. Both conserved end residues are part of each CDR3.

V | CDR3
TRBV12-3/TRBV12-4 | CASSRRGGDTEAFF
TRBV5-1 | CASSLEVISGANVLTF
TRBV3-1 | CASSQVPGRQFPYEQYF
TRBV25-1 | CASESTRGAAYNEQFF
TRBV14 | CASSQVHLRGSGTGKPPGANVLTF
TRBV3-1 | CASSPLRQGYGYTF
TRBV6-6 | CASSYSRDTGAYGYTF
TRBV5-1 | CASSPVTESYGYTF
TRBV6-1 | CASSEIGQAYEQYF
TRBV10-3 | CAISPQSYEQYF
TRBV15 | CATSRSPDRLETQYF
TRBV15 | CATSAAGTVTDTQYF
TRBV6-1 | CASSRAGAPQETQYF
TRBV3-1 | CASSQVWAGPSDEQYF
TRBV5-1 | CASTLGVTGRNTEAFF
TRBV5-4 | CASSLAGLDEQYF
TRBV7-9 | CASSKPDYEQYF
TRBV12-3/TRBV12-4 | CASSFEIEKLFF
TRBV19 | CASQPQASSYNEQFF
TRBV20-1 | CSARPPSGETDTQYF
TRBV29-1 | CSVPTITDTQYF
TRBV18 | CASSPPLAGVTTQYF
TRBV21-1 | CASSTSGKETQYF
TRBV7-2 | CASSLRLGQVNEQFF
TRBV3-1 | CASSQDVGQGSTEAFF
TRBV29-1 | CSVEAGGQETQYF
TRBV5-6 | CASSLGSQSNYGYTF
TRBV29-1 | CSVAFTYNEQFF
TRBV12-3/TRBV12-4 | CASSHARRGETQYF
TRBV5-5 | CASSQKGTDEQFF
TRBV6-5 | CASSYGQGSWGETQYF
TRBV5-1 | CASSLGDRHTGELFF
TRBV12-3/TRBV12-4 | CASRTAINEKLFF
TRBV6-5 | CASRGWEKLFF
TRBV9 | CASSVTGVPYYGYTF
TRBV20-1 | CSARVVAGGSSYNEQFF
TRBV5-1 | CASSRTGTLTEAFF
TRBV7-8 | CASSPDRGRWNTQYF
TRBV7-9 | CASSPLGQGPRYGYTF
TRBV20-1 | CSAPRDGSLRHTQYF
TRBV11-2 | CASSWDSGIQYF
TRBV3-1 | CASSQAPVSGANVLTF
TRBV5-1 | CASSLDRPDTQYF
TRBV6-2/TRBV6-3 | CASSYIRPGDTQYF
TRBV11-2 | CASSVGGATYEQYF